Shown below are 15 T cell receptor beta chains from a single sample sequenced in a study of blood T cells in healthy people across ages. With a J-beta primer mix and a sample-barcoded 5' primer, a second PCR ran about 7 to 12 cycles. TCRdb ran MiXCR on the 5' RACE reads and lists one entry per CDR3 protein. The profile shows about 730,000 distinct CDR3 sequences, roughly 47% of them singletons. The sequenced material came from blood. The receptors originated from a woman aged 60-75 years in good health.

With respect to this clonotype: A read error may account for a junction end that differs from germline. J is TRBJ2-1 and V is TRBV5-5, with 11 nucleotides matching TRBD1. Germline-derived CDR1 and CDR2 are SGHKS and YYEKEE (reference sequence). The CDR3 is 15 amino acids. CDR3 sequence reads: CASSSDRGLNNVQFF. CDR3 sequence (DNA): TGTGCCAGCAGCTCGGACAGGGGGCTCAACAATGTGCAGTTCTTC.

This chain joins TRBV30 and TRBJ2-5, with 10 bases fitting TRBD2. This CDR3 spans 14 amino acids. CDR1 and CDR2 from the germline V gene are GTSNPN and SVGIG (reference sequence). J gave up 4 bases and V 2 bases, and 4 bases lay outside the gene matches. The CDR3 DNA follows: TGTGCCTGGAGTAGCGGGGGGGCGAGAGAGACCCAGTACTTC. Amino acid sequence: CAWSSGGARETQYF.

The V call is TRBV20-1, the J call TRBJ2-3; 8 bases line up with TRBD2. Germline-derived CDR1 and CDR2 are DFQATT and SNEGSKA (reference sequence). The CDR3 extends over 14 amino acids. Trimming took 6 bases from V and 5 from J; bases not matched to a gene: 10. CDR3: CSAELARGEDTQYF. The CDR3 DNA follows: TGCAGTGCCGAACTAGCGCGGGGGGAAGATACGCAGTATTTT.

This clonotype showed up just a few times. The chain couples TRBV18 to TRBJ2-5; TRBD2 is a possible D gene (6 bases). This CDR3 is built from 14 residues. Germline V lookup: CDR1 KGHSH, CDR2 LQKENI. Trimming removed 3 bases at V and 4 bases at J, with 12 bases between. The CDR3 loop reads CASSPRDSLETQYF. CDR3 bases: TGTGCCAGCTCACCTCGGGACTCGTTAGAGACCCAGTACTTC.

This clonotype appeared many times. V gene TRBV7-2 combines with J gene TRBJ1-2; 7 nucleotides match TRBD1. The V and J ends lost 4 bases and 8 bases, in that order; junction bases with no gene match: 13. The CDR3 is made up of 15 amino acids. The germline gives CDR1 SGHTA, CDR2 FQGNSA. CDR3 region: CASSSHTGEGGGYTF. CDR3 sequence (DNA): TGTGCCAGCAGCTCGCATACAGGGGAAGGGGGCGGCTACACCTTC.

This clonotype came up a few times. The genes are TRBV6-2 or TRBV6-3 and TRBJ2-1; the match to TRBD1 covers 9 bases. Trimming at V came to 2 bases and at J to 6 bases, leaving 2 bases not matched to a gene. CDR1 is MNHEY, CDR2 SVGEGT, per germline. The CDR3 spans 14 residues. This CDR3 reads CASSYATGGNEQFF. CDR3 nucleotides: TGTGCCAGCAGTTACGCGACAGGGGGCAATGAGCAGTTCTTC.

There are a few counts of this clonotype. The chain links TRBV29-1 to TRBJ1-1; D is ambiguous. This CDR3 spans 12 amino acids. Trimming took 4 bases from V and 5 from J, leaving 11 bases between them. CDR1 SQVTM and CDR2 ANQGSEA come from the germline V gene. CDR3 protein: CSVAPSLTEAFF. CDR3 in DNA: TGCAGCGTTGCTCCCAGTCTGACTGAAGCTTTCTTT.

This clonotype was observed many times. The rearrangement links TRBV5-1 to TRBJ1-1; D gene uncertain. The CDR3 consists of 13 residues. CDR1 is SGHRS, CDR2 YFSETQ, per germline. Trimming removed 4 bases from V and 0 bases from J, with 7 bases in between. This CDR3 reads CASSPEMNTEAFF. The CDR3 bases are TGCGCCAGCAGCCCTGAGATGAACACTGAAGCTTTCTTT. Full variable domain (missing parts from reference TRBV5-1 and TRBJ1-1): KAGVTQTPRYLIKTRGQQVTLSCSPISGHRSVSWYQQTPGQGLQFLFEYFSETQRNKGNFPGRFSGRQFSNSRSEMNVSTLELGDSALYLCASSPEMNTEAFFGQGTRLTVV.

This clonotype has only a few counts. This chain links TRBV7-2 with TRBJ2-5; 9 bases are shared with TRBD1. After removal of 1 base from V and 6 bases from J, the junction contained 12 bases not matched to a gene. This CDR3 region has 17 residues. Germline lookup yields CDR1 SGHTA and CDR2 FQGNSA. The CDR3 coding sequence is TGTGCCAGCAGCTTAGGCCCTGGACAGGGGAGTCTCAAGACCCAGTACTTC. Amino acids: CASSLGPGQGSLKTQYF.

The chain employs TRBV29-1 and TRBJ2-3; 10 bases are a match to TRBD2. Trimming cost V 0 bases and J 4 bases; bases outside gene matches: 4. Germline V gene sequence: CDR1 SQVTM, CDR2 ANQGSEA. The CDR3 contains 15 residues. The CDR3 sequence: CSVEDKSGRADTQYF. DNA for the CDR3: TGCAGCGTTGAAGATAAAAGCGGGAGGGCAGATACGCAGTATTTT.

This clonotype was observed a handful of times. A much larger clonotype is one base distant, so this may be a read error. The chain is built from TRBV7-3 and TRBJ2-1, with 12 bases matching TRBD2. The DNA end is a closer match to TRBJ2-7, so the J assignment may be wrong. Germline loops: CDR1 SGHTA, CDR2 FQGTGA. This CDR3 contains 15 residues. The CDR3 DNA reads TGTGCCAGCAGCTCTAGCGGGGGGGCCTACAATGAGCAGTACTTC. Residues: CASSSSGGAYNEQYF.

The chain joins TRBV12-3 or TRBV12-4 to TRBJ2-2; 8 bases match TRBD2. The ends lost 6 bases at V and 4 bases at J; junction bases unmatched: 10. The CDR3 extends over 16 amino acids. The CDR3: CASSLAGGLGTGELFF. The CDR3 DNA follows: TGTGCCAGCAGCCTTGCGGGGGGCTTGGGCACCGGGGAGCTGTTTTTT.

V and J are TRBV9 and TRBJ1-2, with 10 nucleotides matching TRBD1. From germline, CDR1 is SGDLS and CDR2 YYNGEE. V shed 4 bases and J 2 bases; nucleotides not matched to a gene: 5. The CDR3 extends over 15 amino acids. This CDR3 is CASSNGQGENYGYTF. In nucleotides, the CDR3 is TGTGCCAGCAGCAATGGACAGGGGGAAAACTATGGCTACACCTTC.

The V gene is TRBV12-3 or TRBV12-4, the J gene TRBJ2-7, with a possible D match to TRBD2 (6 bases). This CDR3 spans 18 amino acids. V was trimmed by 3 bases and J by 1 base, leaving 22 bases between them. CDR3 in DNA: TGTGCCAGCAGTTTGAGGCTAGCGCCCGGGGCCCGATCCTACGAGCAGTACTTC. This gives the protein CASSLRLAPGARSYEQYF.

This chain uses TRBV10-3 with TRBJ1-2; a weak D match, TRBD1 (5 bases). Trimming removed 0 bases at V and 10 bases at J, with 18 bases between. The germline V gene has CDR1 ENHRY and CDR2 SYGVKD. This CDR3 has 15 amino acids. The CDR3 coding sequence is TGTGCCATCAGTGAGTCTCCGGGACCCACCCGCGACTACACCTTC. Translation: CAISESPGPTRDYTF.